This T cell receptor beta chain was identified during a study of blood T cell repertoires in COVID-19. Original analysis: From reference gene primer amplification, estimates of nucleated cell counts were derived. Produced via immunoSEQ multiplex PCR; TCRdb's table is partial and in-frame only. V and J calls and clone size come straight from that table; D and trimming were deduced from the DNA. The table has tens of thousands of clones, approximately 84% seen once. The V gene end was trimmed by 7 bases and the J gene end by 4 bases; junction bases not matched to a gene: 4. Per the germline V gene, CDR1 is MNHEY and CDR2 is SVGAGI. The CDR3 length is 12 residues.

This sequence joins TRBV6-5 and TRBJ2-7; 7 bases line up with TRBD1. The receptor's source is a man between 40 and 49 years old with COVID-19, enrolled during active disease. Input material: peripheral blood. The CDR3 is CASIWDRYEQYF. The CDR3 DNA sequence: TGTGCCAGCATTTGGGACAGATACGAGCAGTACTTC.